The present T cell receptor (beta chain) was sequenced within a study of blood T cell repertoires in COVID-19. Whole-study context: COVID-19 samples from acute and convalescent phases originated in the United States, Italy and Spain. PBMCs, B-cell-depleted T cells, or T cells were the source of the cDNA or gDNA that made up the material.

Original processing methods: Quantification of nucleated cells was approximated via reference gene primer amplification. Using immunoSEQ multiplex PCR, the repertoire was profiled, and TCRdb retains in-frame clones only, with some absent. That table gives V, J and clone size, and the DNA gave D and trimming. The repertoire consists of nearly 300,000 clones, with about 90% occurring once and the leading ten covering less than 3.5%. Exposed study participants had met a COVID-19 case within 2 weeks before entry. Material: PBMCs or T cells enriched from blood (not recorded which). This receptor was obtained from a woman between 45 and 65 years old who had been exposed to COVID-19.

As DNA, the CDR3 is TGTGCCAGCACGAGGGCGGACGGGAGCAATCAGCCCCAGCATTTT. Its translation is CASTRADGSNQPQHF. The chain is built from TRBV6-5 and TRBJ1-5; D gene uncertain. V was cut by 7 bases and J by 1 base, with 14 bases left in between. Germline CDR1 MNHEY, CDR2 SVGAGI. The CDR3 spans 15 residues.